This TCR beta chain is drawn from a study of cytotoxic CD8 clonotypes in ibrutinib-treated CLL (dated by TCRdb to about 2021). With respect to the entire study: In this cohort, 15 or so patients were treatment-naive and about ten were relapsed/refractory, while about 18 had unmutated IGHV. Response samples were obtained after a median of roughly eleven months of treatment, with a range of roughly 6 to 36 months. Every sample from remission and from progressive disease was obtained while the patients were still on ibrutinib. Cryopreserved peripheral blood mononuclear cells were collected before treatment, at response, and at either disease progression or sustained remission. Of the approximately 86 people in the trial, some 28 had longitudinal samples available. On average, each sample yielded hundreds of thousands of productive templates and about 94,000 productive rearrangements. Responses were partial in approximately 24 patients and complete in 2; after median approximately 67 months follow-up, about 15 stayed in remission and approximately twelve progressed. General study outcomes and caveats: Baseline clonality exceeded that of age-matched healthy donors and correlated strongly with circulating CD8+ T-cell counts. Clonality increased at ibrutinib response, stayed stable in sustained remission, and fell back toward baseline at progression. Public clonotypes were rare and either shrank or stayed stable during treatment, and the rise in clonality at ibrutinib response reflected expansion of private clonotypes. Lymph node repertoires were not examined, and the timing of sampling was not matched between patients in sustained remission and those whose disease progressed.

The time point label, as the study defines it: approximately 25 months on ibrutinib. For TCR beta library preparation, roughly 1.8 micrograms of genomic DNA was extracted from cryopreserved PBMCs. High-throughput TCR beta sequencing was performed on longitudinal blood samples from CLL patients receiving ibrutinib monotherapy. The patients were enrolled in a single-center, open-label phase 2 trial of ibrutinib monotherapy. V lost 6 bases and J lost 2 bases, and the count of bases not matched to a germline gene is 13. The CDR1 and CDR2 encoded by the germline V gene are SGHTA and FQGTGA. From the cysteine through the phenylalanine, the CDR3 covers 18 amino acids. The DNA shown is the 54-base CDR3, in frame from base 1. As for this clone: What this receptor recognizes is not known. Base qualities are not recorded, but no much larger clone differs from it by a single base.

A MiSeq instrument was used for deep resolution sequencing, which targeted depths ranging from 1 in 1 million up to 1 in 200,000 T cells, with coverage averaging 10x for each clonotype. The immunoSEQ hsTCRB Kit was used to generate the TCR beta libraries. In the paper's pipeline: The data were analyzed with ImmunoSEQ Analyzer and ImmunoSEQ Data Assistant, and V, D and J gene assignments followed IMGT definitions. Clonality, with values ranging from 0 to 1, was calculated as one minus the normalized Shannon entropy of productive rearrangement frequencies. Only overrepresented clonotypes making up at least 0.05% of each patient's repertoire were included in the public clonotype analysis. Repertoires from some 13 age-matched healthy donors in immuneACCESS were used as clonality controls. Drawn from immuneACCESS, this table holds only the in-frame rearrangements with V and J called that TCRdb kept. Clones are partly lost; checked studies trace under half to an unresolved V gene and leave the rest unexplained. V, J and clone size derive from that table, while D and trimming were established from the DNA sequence. This sample lists some 200,000 clones; over 55% were detected once. The ten biggest clones cover roughly 13% of the sample.

The source of this sequence is a human donor with chronic lymphocytic leukemia. The sequence joins TRBV7-3 to TRBJ2-1; TRBD1 fits 10 bases in the junction. The sample here was PBMCs, taken after 24 months of ibrutinib treatment. The CDR3 region: CASSNKRDRGPTYNEQFF. The nucleotides read TGTGCCAGCAGTAATAAACGGGACAGGGGACCCACCTACAATGAGCAGTTCTTC.